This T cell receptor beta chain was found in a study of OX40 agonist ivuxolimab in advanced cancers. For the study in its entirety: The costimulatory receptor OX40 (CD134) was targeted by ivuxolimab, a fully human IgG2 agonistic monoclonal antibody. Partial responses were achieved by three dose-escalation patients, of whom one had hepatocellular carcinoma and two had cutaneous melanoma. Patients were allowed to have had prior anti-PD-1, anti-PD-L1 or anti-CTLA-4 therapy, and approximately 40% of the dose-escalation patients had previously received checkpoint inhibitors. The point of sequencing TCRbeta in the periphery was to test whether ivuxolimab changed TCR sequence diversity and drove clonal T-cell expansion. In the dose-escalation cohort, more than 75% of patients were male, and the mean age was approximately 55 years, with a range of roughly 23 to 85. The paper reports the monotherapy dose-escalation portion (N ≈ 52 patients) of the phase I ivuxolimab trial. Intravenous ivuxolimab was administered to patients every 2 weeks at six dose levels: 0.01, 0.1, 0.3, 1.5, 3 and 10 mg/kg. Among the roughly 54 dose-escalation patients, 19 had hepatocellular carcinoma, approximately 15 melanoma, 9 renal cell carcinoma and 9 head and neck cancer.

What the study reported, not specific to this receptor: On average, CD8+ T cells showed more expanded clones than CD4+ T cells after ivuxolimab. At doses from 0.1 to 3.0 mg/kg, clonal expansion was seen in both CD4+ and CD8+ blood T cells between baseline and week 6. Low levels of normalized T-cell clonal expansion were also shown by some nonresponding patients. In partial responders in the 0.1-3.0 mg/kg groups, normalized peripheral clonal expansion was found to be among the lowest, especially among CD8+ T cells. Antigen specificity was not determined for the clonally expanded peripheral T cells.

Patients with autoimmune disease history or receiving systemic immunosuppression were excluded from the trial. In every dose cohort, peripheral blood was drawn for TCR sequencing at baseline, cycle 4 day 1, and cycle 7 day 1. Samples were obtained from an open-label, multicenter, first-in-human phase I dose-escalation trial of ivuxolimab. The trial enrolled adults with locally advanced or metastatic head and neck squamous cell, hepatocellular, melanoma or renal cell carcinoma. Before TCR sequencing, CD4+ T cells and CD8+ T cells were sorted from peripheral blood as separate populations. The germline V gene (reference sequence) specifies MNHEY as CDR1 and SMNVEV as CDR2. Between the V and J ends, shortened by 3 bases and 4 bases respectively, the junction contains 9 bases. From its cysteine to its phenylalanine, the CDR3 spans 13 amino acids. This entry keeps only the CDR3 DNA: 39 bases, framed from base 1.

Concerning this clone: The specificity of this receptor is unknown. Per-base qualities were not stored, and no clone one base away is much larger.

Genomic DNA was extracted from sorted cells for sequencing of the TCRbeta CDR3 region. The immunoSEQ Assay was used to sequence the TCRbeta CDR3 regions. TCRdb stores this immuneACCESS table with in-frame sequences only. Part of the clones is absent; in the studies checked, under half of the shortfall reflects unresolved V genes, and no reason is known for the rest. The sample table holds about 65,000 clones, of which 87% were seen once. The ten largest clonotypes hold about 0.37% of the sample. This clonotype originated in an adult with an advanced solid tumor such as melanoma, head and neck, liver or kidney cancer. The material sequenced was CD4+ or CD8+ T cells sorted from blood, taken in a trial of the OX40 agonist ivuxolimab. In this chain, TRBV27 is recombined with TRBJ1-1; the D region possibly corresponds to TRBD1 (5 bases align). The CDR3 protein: CASSFMGGTEAFF. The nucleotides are TGTGCCAGCAGTTTTATGGGGGGCACTGAAGCTTTCTTT.